Listed here are 22 T cell receptor beta chains from one sample, sequenced in a study of T cells in Graves' hyperthyroidism and ophthalmopathy. Amplification of TCR beta CDR3 regions was performed using RNA transcripts as template. In the first-round RT-PCR of the TCR CDR3, the HTBI primer set was used. In TCRdb, the multiplex PCR reads were re-called with MiXCR into one record per CDR3 protein. The table shows about 640,000 distinct CDR3 sequences, with less than 25% occurring only once. Sequenced material: blood. Receptors originate from a man aged 25 to 40 with Graves' ophthalmopathy.

This clonotype was detected many times. This chain uses TRBV20-1 with TRBJ2-7; the D is unclear. Germline V gene lookup returns CDR1 DFQATT and CDR2 SNEGSKA (reference sequence). V was clipped by 6 bases and J by 7 bases, with 10 bases between them. This CDR3 contains 10 residues. DNA of the CDR3: TGCAGTGCAGCTTTGGGGGAGCAGTACTTC. Translated, it gives CSAALGEQYF.

This clonotype has at least ten counts. The chain links TRBV30 to TRBJ2-1, with TRBD2 as a possible D gene (6 bases). Trimming removed 5 bases from V and 7 bases from J, with 15 bases in between. The CDR3 loop spans 13 amino acids. Germline V gene lookup returns CDR1 GTSNPN and CDR2 SVGIG (reference sequence). This chain's CDR3 is CAWAGSGGNEQFF. Written as DNA, the CDR3 is TGTGCCTGGGCGGGATCTGGAGGGAATGAGCAGTTCTTC. The variable domain in full, with the rest retrieved from reference TRBV30 and TRBJ2-1, is SQTIHQWPATLVQPVGSPLSLECTVEGTSNPNLYWYRQAAGRGLQLLFYSVGIGQISSEVPQNLSASRPQDRQFILSSKKLLLSDSGFYLCAWAGSGGNEQFFGPGTRLTVL.

This clonotype was seen only once. J is TRBJ2-7 and V is TRBV3-2; the table's D call, TRBD1, has no DNA check behind it. TRBV3-2 is termed a pseudogene. CDR3 length: 17 amino acids. The CDR3 sequence: CASSHKDNRGLNYEQYF. The CDR3 DNA is TGTGCCAGCAGCCACAAAGACAACAGGGGGCTAAACTACGAGCAGTACTTC.

This chain connects TRBV5-4 to TRBJ1-4; possible D gene TRBD1, 6 bases. The V end was cut by 0 bases, the J end by 7 bases, with 10 bases between. Germline V gene data show CDR1 as SGHNT and CDR2 as YYREEE (reference sequence). The CDR3 is 14 amino acids. This CDR3 reads CASSLDPGVEKLFF. CDR3 DNA: TGTGCCAGCAGCTTGGATCCAGGGGTTGAAAAACTGTTTTTT.

This clonotype was seen more than once but under ten times. The V call is TRBV30, the J call TRBJ2-4; 7 bases fit TRBD1. Germline trimming cut 5 bases from V and 0 bases from J; bases unmatched to any gene: 13. Germline CDR1 GTSNPN, CDR2 SVGIG (reference sequence). The CDR3 consists of 17 residues. DNA of the CDR3: TGTGCCTGGTCTCCTACAGGGGTCCCCCTAGCCAAAAACATTCAGTACTTC. Translated: CAWSPTGVPLAKNIQYF.

V usage is TRBV4-1 and J usage is TRBJ1-5; D gene uncertain. Germline lookup yields CDR1 MGHRA and CDR2 YSYEKL. Trimming removed 0 bases at V and 16 bases at J, with 16 bases between. This CDR3 contains 13 residues. CDR3 nucleotide sequence: TGCGCCAGCAGCCAAGATCTGTGGACGTCCGTCCATTTT. This encodes CASSQDLWTSVHF.

The chain joins TRBV28 to TRBJ1-4; possibly TRBD1 for D (5 bases). V lost 4 bases to trimming and J lost 1 base, with 7 bases between them. From germline, CDR1 is MDHEN and CDR2 SYDVKM. The CDR3 sequence is 14 residues long. The CDR3 DNA follows: TGTGCCAGCAGTTACAGGCAAACTAATGAAAAACTGTTTTTT. This encodes CASSYRQTNEKLFF.

This clonotype was counted a few times. The CDR3 loop reads CASFNVGPYNEQFF. The CDR3 DNA sequence: TGTGCCAGTTTTAACGTGGGACCGTACAATGAGCAGTTCTTC. The V gene is TRBV5-5, the J gene TRBJ2-1, with D perhaps assigned TRBD1 or TRBD2 (5 bases each). Germline V CDR1 and CDR2: SGHKS, YYEKEE (reference sequence). CDR3 length: 14 amino acids. Trimming cost V 8 bases and J 4 bases, with 16 bases left between them.

The genes are TRBV20-1 and TRBJ2-1; TRBD1 aligns across 8 bases. CDR1 DFQATT and CDR2 SNEGSKA come from the germline V gene (reference sequence). J gave up 7 bases and V 6 bases, and 8 bases lay outside the gene matches. The CDR3 sequence is 13 residues long. The DNA of the CDR3 is TGCAGTGCCCCCCCCCAGGGGGCGAATGAGCAGTTCTTC. Residues: CSAPPQGANEQFF.

The chain links TRBV19 to TRBJ1-2; no definite D call. The CDR3 is 14 residues long. Germline CDR1 reads LNHDA; CDR2 reads SQIVND (reference sequence). The ends were cut back, 7 bases at V and 8 bases at J, with 20 bases in the middle. CDR3 nucleotides: TGTGCCAGTACCATGGGCGCAGCTAACCGCGGCTACACCTTC. Protein sequence: CASTMGAANRGYTF.

The rearrangement joins TRBV7-9 to TRBJ2-1, with D perhaps matching TRBD2 (6 bases). CDR3 length equals 15 residues. The germline V gene has CDR1 SEHNR and CDR2 FQNEAQ (reference sequence). The V and J ends lost 5 bases and 2 bases respectively, with 13 bases between them. CDR3 DNA sequence: TGTGCCAGCAGCCGGAGCGGGTCAACCTACAATGAGCAGTTCTTC. It specifies CASSRSGSTYNEQFF.

This clonotype was detected a few times. The chain employs TRBV7-6 and TRBJ2-1; 7 bases are shared with TRBD2. The germline gives CDR1 SGHVS, CDR2 FNYEAQ. V was clipped by 5 bases and J by 3 bases; unmatched bases: 10. The CDR3 covers 16 residues. The CDR3 DNA sequence: TGTGCCAGCAGCCTTCAAACGGGAGGCCTCTACAATGAGCAGTTCTTC. Its translation: CASSLQTGGLYNEQFF.

At least ten counts were recorded for this clonotype. The chain couples TRBV2 to TRBJ2-7; 7 bases line up with TRBD1. This CDR3 region has 13 residues. With 10 bases clipped from V and 2 bases from J, the junction kept 8 bases outside the gene matches. Germline CDR1 and CDR2: SNHLY and FYNNEI. The CDR3 nucleotides are TGTGCCACCTCAAATACAGGGGCCTACGAGCAGTACTTC. It codes for CATSNTGAYEQYF.

This clonotype was counted a few times. The gene calls are TRBV28 and TRBJ2-6, with D perhaps assigned TRBD1 or TRBD2 (6 bases each). The CDR3 spans 18 residues. Between the trimmed V and J ends, which lost 2 bases and 3 bases, there was a span of 17 bases. Germline V gives CDR1 MDHEN, CDR2 SYDVKM. The CDR3 sequence: CASSLLGGSASGANVLTF. In DNA form, the CDR3 reads TGTGCCAGCAGTTTACTGGGGGGCTCAGCGAGTGGGGCCAACGTCCTGACTTTC.

This clonotype was seen a handful of times. This may be a read error, as it is one base from a much larger clone. The V call is TRBV11-2, the J call TRBJ2-1, with 9 positions matching TRBD2. The CDR3 consists of 17 residues. CDR1 and CDR2 (germline): SGHAT, FQNNGV. J lost 8 bases, V lost 5 bases, and 16 bases had no gene match. Here the CDR3 DNA reads TGTGCCAGCAGCCCAGCCCTTAGCGGGAGAACGTACGATGAGCAGTTCTTC. Its translation: CASSPALSGRTYDEQFF.

This clonotype was observed at least ten times. V is TRBV11-3 and J is TRBJ2-1, with 10 bases matching TRBD1. In germline, CDR1 is SGHNT, CDR2 YENEEA. CDR3 length: 14 amino acids. The junction had 4 bases not matched to a gene; V was cut back by 4 bases and J by 7 bases. CDR3 DNA: TGTGCCAGCAGCTCGGACAGGGGGGGTAATGAGCAGTTCTTC. Translated, it gives CASSSDRGGNEQFF. Supplemented by reference TRBV11-3 and TRBJ2-1, the full variable domain reads EAGVVQSPRYKIIEKKQPVAFWCNPISGHNTLYWYLQNLGQGPELLIRYENEEAVDDSQLPKDRFSAERLKGVDSTLKIQPAELGDSAVYLCASSSDRGGNEQFFGPGTRLTVL.

The CDR3 spells CASSDDAGVLHF. CDR3 DNA: TGCGCCAGCAGTGACGATGCGGGCGTCCTCCACTTT. The chain carries TRBV10-2 and TRBJ1-6; D is ambiguous. V shed 3 bases and J shed 15 bases, with 12 bases lying between them. The CDR3 has 12 amino acids. CDR1 is WSHSY and CDR2 is SAAADI in the germline V gene.

To note about this clonotype: One junction end does not reproduce the germline sequence, and a read error may be involved. The chain is built from TRBV19 and TRBJ2-3, with no clear D. This CDR3 comprises 17 residues. Germline lookup yields CDR1 LNHDA and CDR2 SQIVND (reference sequence). The CDR3 spells CAGSIQVGIATPDTQYF. Written as DNA, the CDR3 is TGTGCCGGTAGTATTCAGGTTGGCATCGCAACCCCAGATACGCAGTATTTT.

The V gene is TRBV19, the J gene TRBJ2-1, with 14 bases aligning to TRBD2. The germline CDR1 and CDR2 sequences are LNHDA and SQIVND (reference sequence). The ends lost 5 bases at V and 5 bases at J; junction bases unmatched: 8. The CDR3 loop spans 17 amino acids. The CDR3 DNA reads as TGTGCCAGTAGTGCCCGACTAGCGGGAGGGGTCGACAATGAGCAGTTCTTC. The encoded protein is CASSARLAGGVDNEQFF.

The chain combines TRBV7-8 with TRBJ2-5; D uncertain. Germline V lookup: CDR1 SGHVS, CDR2 FQNEAQ. V was pared by 3 bases and J by 6 bases, with 11 bases between. This CDR3 is built from 13 residues. The CDR3, as DNA: TGTGCCAGCAGCTTTGGGATGGAGAAGACCCAGTACTTC. Translating it yields CASSFGMEKTQYF.

At least ten counts were recorded for this clonotype. The chain combines TRBV30 with TRBJ1-1; D is uncertain. Trimming shortened V by 2 bases and J by 6 bases, and 7 bases separated the two germline ends. Germline CDR1 GTSNPN, CDR2 SVGIG (reference sequence). The CDR3 runs 11 residues. CDR3 coding DNA: TGTGCCTGGAGTATGGTCGCTGAAGCTTTCTTT. Translated, it gives CAWSMVAEAFF. Filled out from reference TRBV30 and TRBJ1-1, the complete variable domain reads SQTIHQWPATLVQPVGSPLSLECTVEGTSNPNLYWYRQAAGRGLQLLFYSVGIGQISSEVPQNLSASRPQDRQFILSSKKLLLSDSGFYLCAWSMVAEAFFGQGTRLTVV.

The gene calls are TRBV5-6 and TRBJ2-3; no definite D call. Trimming removed 2 bases at V and 4 bases at J, with 8 bases between. Germline-derived CDR1 and CDR2 are SGHDT and YYEEEE. The CDR3 has 13 residues. The CDR3 protein is CASSFIVSDTQYF. The CDR3 DNA reads as TGTGCCAGCAGCTTTATAGTTTCAGATACGCAGTATTTT.